The 31 T cell receptor beta chains below come from one sample, sequenced in a study of T cell responses to AZD1222 COVID-19 vaccine. Generated by immunoSEQ multiplex PCR, the TCRdb table keeps only in-frame clones and is missing some. In the table there are 100,000 or so clones, more than 70% of which are singletons. Specimen: peripheral blood, collected on day 0 of AZD1222 vaccination. These receptors were obtained from an adult in good health.

The V and J genes are TRBV11-3 and TRBJ2-3; 15 nucleotides line up with TRBD2. Germline lookup yields CDR1 SGHNT and CDR2 YENEEA. The CDR3 totals 17 residues. J lost 8 bases, V lost 1 base, and 7 bases had no gene match. CDR3 in DNA: TGTGCCAGCAGCTTAGTCGGACTAGCGGGAGGGCCGGGTACGCAGTATTTT. It is translated as CASSLVGLAGGPGTQYF.

V usage is TRBV23-1 and J usage is TRBJ2-1, with D unclear. TRBV23-1 is classed as an ORF, of uncertain function. This CDR3 is built from 10 residues. The germline V and J ends were trimmed by 8 bases and 10 bases, with 9 bases remaining between them. The CDR3 here is CASGKHEQFF. DNA for the CDR3: TGCGCCAGCGGCAAGCACGAGCAGTTCTTC.

The chain carries TRBV4-1 and TRBJ2-5; TRBD2 matches 8 bases. Germline assignment: CDR1 MGHRA and CDR2 YSYEKL. CDR3 length equals 14 residues. V was clipped by 3 bases and J by 1 base; unmatched bases: 1. The chain's CDR3 is CASSQTSVQETQYF. The CDR3, as DNA: TGCGCCAGCAGCCAGACTAGCGTCCAAGAGACCCAGTACTTC.

The chain has TRBV7-3 and TRBJ2-2; D gene uncertain. Germline CDR1 and CDR2: SGHTA and FQGTGA. V lost 4 bases, J lost 2 bases, and 5 bases lay in between. The CDR3 covers 13 residues. CDR3 residues: CASSSTNTGELFF. The CDR3 coding sequence is TGTGCCAGCAGCTCCACAAACACCGGGGAGCTGTTTTTT.

The chain is built from TRBV5-1 and TRBJ2-3, with D possibly TRBD1 on 6 matching bases. The V end was cut by 4 bases, the J end by 2 bases, with 17 bases between. CDR3 length equals 16 residues. Germline V lookup: CDR1 SGHRS, CDR2 YFSETQ. The CDR3 here is CASSGQVGALTDTQYF. In DNA form, the CDR3 reads TGCGCCAGCAGCGGTCAGGTGGGGGCCCTCACAGATACGCAGTATTTT.

This clone was detected once. The rearrangement links TRBV7-8 to TRBJ1-1; 8 bases align to TRBD1. The V segment lost 5 bases and the J segment 2 bases; nucleotides outside the gene matches: 7. There are 15 residues in the CDR3. Germline V gene data show CDR1 as SGHVS and CDR2 as FQNEAQ. The CDR3 loop reads CASSVTGAPNTEAFF. The DNA of the CDR3 is TGTGCCAGCAGCGTGACAGGGGCCCCTAACACTGAAGCTTTCTTT.

This sequence joins TRBV30 and TRBJ2-7; weak D call: TRBD2 (7 bases). V was trimmed by 4 bases and J by 2 bases, leaving 9 bases between them. CDR3 size: 12 residues. The germline V gene encodes CDR1 GTSNPN and CDR2 SVGIG (reference sequence). The CDR3 reads CAWKGGAYEQYF. Written as DNA, the CDR3 is TGTGCCTGGAAGGGGGGGGCCTACGAGCAGTACTTC.

The chain employs TRBV19 and TRBJ1-1; D uncertain. This CDR3 region has 14 residues. Germline assignment: CDR1 LNHDA and CDR2 SQIVND (reference sequence). V lost 3 bases to trimming and J lost 4 bases, with 12 bases between them. DNA for the CDR3: TGTGCCAGTAGTATCTGGGGATCCACCACTGAAGCTTTCTTT. Translating it yields CASSIWGSTTEAFF.

This chain links TRBV5-5 with TRBJ1-1; maybe TRBD1 (5 bases). Trimming took off 2 bases at V and 4 bases at J, with 15 bases between the two ends. Germline assignment: CDR1 SGHKS and CDR2 YYEKEE (reference sequence). This CDR3 is 15 amino acids long. The CDR3 protein is CASSFSGDGVTEAFF. The CDR3 DNA sequence: TGTGCCAGCAGCTTCTCGGGGGACGGTGTCACTGAAGCTTTCTTT.

The rearrangement uses TRBV5-4 and TRBJ2-7, with 10 bases identical to TRBD1. This CDR3 region has 13 residues. The germline CDR1 and CDR2 sequences are SGHNT and YYREEE (reference sequence). V lost 6 bases and J lost 5; bases outside the gene matches: 5. The CDR3 DNA follows: TGTGCCAGCACCGGACAGGGGGGCAACGAGCAGTACTTC. Its protein is CASTGQGGNEQYF.

The J gene is TRBJ1-5, the V gene TRBV19; unclear D gene. The CDR3 length is 18 residues. Germline assignment: CDR1 LNHDA and CDR2 SQIVND (reference sequence). Trimming took off 3 bases at V and 0 bases at J, with 18 bases between the two ends. Here the CDR3 DNA reads TGTGCCAGTAGTATCCCCCGGGCAGGCACGCGTAGCAATCAGCCCCAGCATTTT. This translates into CASSIPRAGTRSNQPQHF.

This chain uses TRBV29-1 with TRBJ2-5; a weak D match, TRBD2 (7 bases). Trimming left V 7 bases short and J 5 bases short, with 14 bases between. Germline loops: CDR1 SQVTM, CDR2 ANQGSEA. This CDR3 region has 12 residues. CDR3 protein: CSAPEGGETQYF. In DNA form, the CDR3 reads TGCAGCGCCCCGGAGGGGGGGGAGACCCAGTACTTC.

CDR3 bases: TGTGCCAGCAGCGTAGAAGGGGGAGGGCTCTACGAGCAGTACTTC. Translating it yields CASSVEGGGLYEQYF. The chain employs TRBV9 and TRBJ2-7; D possibly corresponds to TRBD2 (7 bases). This CDR3 is 15 amino acids long. Trimming shortened V by 0 bases and J by 3 bases, and 13 bases separated the two germline ends. Germline loops: CDR1 SGDLS, CDR2 YYNGEE.

The chain uses TRBV10-1 and TRBJ1-4; 7 nucleotides line up with TRBD1. Germline V gene lookup returns CDR1 WNHNN and CDR2 SYGVQD (reference sequence). The V segment lost 2 bases and the J segment 7 bases; nucleotides outside the gene matches: 4. The CDR3 consists of 14 residues. The CDR3 sequence is CASSEGQAPEKLFF. DNA of the CDR3: TGCGCCAGCAGTGAGGGACAGGCTCCTGAAAAACTGTTTTTT.

This clone came up a few times. The chain links TRBV28 to TRBJ2-7, with TRBD2 identical over 8 bases. CDR3 size: 15 residues. Germline trimming cut 3 bases from V and 6 bases from J; bases unmatched to any gene: 10. Germline V gene data show CDR1 as MDHEN and CDR2 as SYDVKM. CDR3 sequence reads: CASSFPSGRVPEQYF. The CDR3 nucleotides read TGTGCCAGCAGTTTCCCTAGCGGGCGAGTCCCCGAGCAGTACTTC.

This sequence joins TRBV7-9 and TRBJ2-7; D unresolved. Germline V CDR1 and CDR2: SEHNR, FQNEAQ (reference sequence). The CDR3 runs 12 residues. V was pared by 4 bases and J by 2 bases, with 6 bases between. In DNA form, the CDR3 reads TGTGCCAGCAGCTCCCTAACCTACGAGCAGTACTTC. Translated, it gives CASSSLTYEQYF.

The V gene is TRBV3-1 (or the pseudogene TRBV3-2), the J gene TRBJ2-1, with 8 bases fitting TRBD2. The CDR3 is made up of 14 amino acids. With 2 bases clipped from V and 9 bases from J, the junction kept 6 bases outside the gene matches. The germline CDR1 and CDR2 sequences are LGHDT and YNNKEL (reference sequence). The chain's CDR3 is CASSQRREGSEQFF. For the CDR3, the DNA is TGTGCCAGCAGCCAACGTCGGGAGGGCAGTGAGCAGTTCTTC.

This chain connects TRBV20-1 to TRBJ1-2, with D maybe TRBD1 (6 bases). From germline, CDR1 is DFQATT and CDR2 SNEGSKA (reference sequence). The V end lost 3 bases, the J end lost 4 bases, and 15 bases lay between the germline ends. CDR3 length equals 14 residues. Written as DNA, the CDR3 is TGCAGTGCTAGTGGGGGGGGCGCGGGCTATGGCTACACCTTC. It codes for CSASGGGAGYGYTF.

The V call is TRBV5-6, the J call TRBJ1-6; no definite D call. Germline CDR1 is SGHDT and CDR2 is YYEEEE. The CDR3 runs 14 residues. Deletions cut 0 bases from V and 7 bases from J, with 8 bases between. The CDR3 spells CASSLGLRNSPLHF. CDR3 nucleotides: TGTGCCAGCAGCTTGGGGCTCAGAAATTCACCCCTCCACTTT.

This chain connects TRBV7-2 to TRBJ2-1; D gene unclear. V gave up 1 base and J gave up 8 bases, with 9 bases separating them. From germline, CDR1 is SGHTA and CDR2 FQGNSA. CDR3 length: 13 residues. This CDR3 reads CASSLVPQYEQFF. The DNA for the CDR3 is TGTGCCAGCAGCTTAGTGCCCCAGTATGAGCAGTTCTTC.

The V gene is TRBV5-4, the J gene TRBJ1-2; D is uncertain. V lost 2 bases and J lost 8, with 16 bases in between. Per the germline V gene, CDR1 is SGHNT and CDR2 is YYREEE (reference sequence). This CDR3 comprises 14 residues. CDR3 nucleotides: TGTGCCAGCAGCTTAATCCAGGAGCGGCAGGGCTACACCTTC. Amino acids: CASSLIQERQGYTF.

J is TRBJ1-5 and V is TRBV28, with D perhaps TRBD1 (5 bases). The CDR3 runs to 15 residues. The V gene's germline CDR1 is MDHEN and CDR2 SYDVKM. With 6 bases removed from V and 0 bases from J, the gap between germline ends came to 12 bases. CDR3 in amino acids: CASSQAGLSNQPQHF. The CDR3 nucleotides are TGTGCCAGCAGCCAAGCAGGGCTTAGCAATCAGCCCCAGCATTTT.

J is TRBJ1-2 and V is TRBV28; the D is unclear. Deletions cut 2 bases from V and 8 bases from J, with 9 bases between. Germline CDR1 MDHEN, CDR2 SYDVKM. The CDR3 is made up of 12 amino acids. CDR3 loop: CASSLMVSGYTF. CDR3 nucleotide sequence: TGTGCCAGCAGTTTAATGGTTTCCGGCTACACCTTC.

This clone appeared a few times. V and J are TRBV12-3 or TRBV12-4 and TRBJ1-1; D is unclear. This CDR3 region has 13 residues. V lost 7 bases, J lost 9 bases, and 18 bases lay in between. The CDR3: CASTPLTYPKAFF. As DNA, the CDR3 is TGTGCCAGCACCCCCCTGACCTACCCGAAAGCTTTCTTT.

This clone was seen only a few times. The chain combines TRBV18 with TRBJ1-5, with 11 positions matching TRBD1. The germline V gene has CDR1 KGHSH and CDR2 LQKENI. V gave up 6 bases and J gave up 4 bases; unmatched junction bases: 8. This CDR3 has 16 residues. This CDR3 is CASSVGQGALNQPQHF. DNA of the CDR3: TGTGCCAGCTCTGTCGGACAGGGGGCCTTAAATCAGCCCCAGCATTTT. Based on the CDR3 plus reference TRBV18 and TRBJ1-5, the full variable domain is NAGVMQNPRHLVRRRGQEARLRCSPMKGHSHVYWYRQLPEEGLKFMVYLQKENIIDESGMPKERFSAEFPKEGPSILRIQQVVRGDSAAYFCASSVGQGALNQPQHFGDGTRLSIL.

The chain is built from TRBV5-3 and TRBJ1-5; no reliable D call. TRBV5-3 is marked as an open reading frame, function uncertain. The CDR3 is 13 residues long. Between the trimmed V and J ends, which lost 0 bases and 2 bases, there was a span of 3 bases. The CDR3 nucleotides are TGTGCCAGAAGCTTGGGAGGCAATCAGCCCCAGCATTTT. It is translated as CARSLGGNQPQHF.

The J gene is TRBJ2-2, the V gene TRBV6-2 or TRBV6-3, with D possibly being TRBD1 (6 bases). V dropped 2 bases and J dropped 0 bases, with 13 bases sitting between them. Germline V gene lookup returns CDR1 MNHEY and CDR2 SVGEGT. The CDR3 has 17 residues. CDR3 loop: CASSYPVGTSNTGELFF. The DNA of the CDR3 is TGTGCCAGCAGTTACCCGGTAGGGACATCGAACACCGGGGAGCTGTTTTTT.

The rearrangement joins TRBV3-1 (or the pseudogene TRBV3-2) to TRBJ2-3; the D gene is possibly TRBD2 (6 bases). CDR3 size: 15 residues. Trimming removed 4 bases at V and 4 bases at J, with 15 bases between. In germline, CDR1 is LGHDT, CDR2 YNNKEL (reference sequence). The CDR3 protein is CASSPLTRVPDTQYF. CDR3 coding DNA: TGTGCCAGCAGCCCCCTGACTAGGGTCCCAGATACGCAGTATTTT.

The chain couples TRBV28 to TRBJ2-7; 9 bases fit TRBD1. CDR1 and CDR2 from the germline V gene are MDHEN and SYDVKM. J was trimmed by 4 bases and V by 8 bases; bases with no gene match: 6. The CDR3 covers 13 residues. CDR3 nucleotide sequence: TGTGCCAGCTACCCAGGACAGGGGTACGAGCAGTACTTC. Encoded protein: CASYPGQGYEQYF.

The rearrangement links TRBV5-4 to TRBJ1-2; 7 bases map to TRBD1. Germline lookup yields CDR1 SGHNT and CDR2 YYREEE (reference sequence). V lost 1 base and J lost 5; bases outside the gene matches: 2. The CDR3 has 13 residues. This CDR3 is CASSLQGEYGYTF. CDR3 DNA: TGTGCCAGCAGCTTGCAGGGGGAGTATGGCTACACCTTC.

The chain combines TRBV28 with TRBJ1-5, with TRBD1 identical over 8 bases. The germline V gene encodes CDR1 MDHEN and CDR2 SYDVKM. The trim removed 5 bases at V and 1 base at J, leaving 7 bases unmatched. This CDR3 has 16 residues. The CDR3 loop reads CASSTQGAGSNQPQHF. The DNA of the CDR3 is TGTGCCAGCAGTACTCAGGGGGCGGGGAGCAATCAGCCCCAGCATTTT.